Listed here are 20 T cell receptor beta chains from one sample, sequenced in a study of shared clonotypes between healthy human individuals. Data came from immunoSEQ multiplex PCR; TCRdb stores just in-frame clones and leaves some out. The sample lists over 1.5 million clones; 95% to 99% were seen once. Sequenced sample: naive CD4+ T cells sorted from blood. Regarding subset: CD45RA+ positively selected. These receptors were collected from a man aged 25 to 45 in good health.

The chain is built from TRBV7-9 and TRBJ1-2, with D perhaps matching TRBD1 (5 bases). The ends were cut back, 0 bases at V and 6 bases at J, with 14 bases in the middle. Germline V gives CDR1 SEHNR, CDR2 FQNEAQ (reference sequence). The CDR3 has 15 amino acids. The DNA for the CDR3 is TGTGCCAGCAGCTTAGCGGCCCGGGACGGACATGGCTACACCTTC. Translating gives CASSLAARDGHGYTF.

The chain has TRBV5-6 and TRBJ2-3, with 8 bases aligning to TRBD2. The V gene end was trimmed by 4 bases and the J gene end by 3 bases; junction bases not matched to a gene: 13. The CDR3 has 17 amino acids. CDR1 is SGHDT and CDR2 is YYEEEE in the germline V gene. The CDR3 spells CASSRLDQRELTDTQYF. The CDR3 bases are TGTGCCAGCAGCAGGTTGGACCAGCGGGAGTTGACAGATACGCAGTATTTT.

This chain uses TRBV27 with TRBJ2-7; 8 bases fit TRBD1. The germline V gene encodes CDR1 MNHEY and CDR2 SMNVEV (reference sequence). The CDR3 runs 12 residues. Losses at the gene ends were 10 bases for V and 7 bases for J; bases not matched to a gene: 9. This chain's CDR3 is CATRTGPGEQYF. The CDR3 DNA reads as TGTGCCACCCGGACAGGGCCGGGGGAGCAGTACTTC.

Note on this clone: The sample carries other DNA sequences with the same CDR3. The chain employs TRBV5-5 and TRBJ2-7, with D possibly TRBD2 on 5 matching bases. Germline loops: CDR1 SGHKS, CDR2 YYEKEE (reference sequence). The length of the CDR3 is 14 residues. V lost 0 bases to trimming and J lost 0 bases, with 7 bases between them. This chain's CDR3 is CASSLGGSSYEQYF. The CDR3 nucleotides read TGTGCCAGCAGCTTGGGAGGGAGCTCCTACGAGCAGTACTTC.

CDR3 in amino acids: CASSPGSGNTIYF. Written as DNA, the CDR3 is TGTGCCAGCAGCCCCGGGTCTGGAAACACCATATATTTT. The V gene is TRBV9, the J gene TRBJ1-3; D not resolved. The germline V and J ends were trimmed by 4 bases and 1 base, with 6 bases remaining between them. Germline CDR1 SGDLS, CDR2 YYNGEE. The CDR3 has 13 amino acids.

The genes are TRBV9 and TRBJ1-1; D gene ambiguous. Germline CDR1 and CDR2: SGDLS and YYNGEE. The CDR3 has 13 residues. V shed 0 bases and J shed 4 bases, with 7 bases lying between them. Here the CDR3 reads CASSVDGLTEAFF. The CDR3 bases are TGTGCCAGCAGCGTAGACGGGCTCACTGAAGCTTTCTTT.

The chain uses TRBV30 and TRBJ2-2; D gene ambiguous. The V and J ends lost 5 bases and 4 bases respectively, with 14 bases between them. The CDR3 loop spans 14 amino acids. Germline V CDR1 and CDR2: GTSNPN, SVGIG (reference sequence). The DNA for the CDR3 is TGTGCCTGGGATACAACGCCCGCCACCGGGGAGCTGTTTTTT. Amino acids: CAWDTTPATGELFF.

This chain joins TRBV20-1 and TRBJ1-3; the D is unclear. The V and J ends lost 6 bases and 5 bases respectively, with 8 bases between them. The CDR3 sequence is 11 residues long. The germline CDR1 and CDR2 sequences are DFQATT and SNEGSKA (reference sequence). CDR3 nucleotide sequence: TGCAGTGCGAGAAACAGAAACACCATATATTTT. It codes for CSARNRNTIYF.

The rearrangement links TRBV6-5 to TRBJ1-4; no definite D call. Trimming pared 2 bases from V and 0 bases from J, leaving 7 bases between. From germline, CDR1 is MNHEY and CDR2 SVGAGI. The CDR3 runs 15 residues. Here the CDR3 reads CASSYDGSTNEKLFF. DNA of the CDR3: TGTGCCAGCAGTTACGACGGCTCAACTAATGAAAAACTGTTTTTT.

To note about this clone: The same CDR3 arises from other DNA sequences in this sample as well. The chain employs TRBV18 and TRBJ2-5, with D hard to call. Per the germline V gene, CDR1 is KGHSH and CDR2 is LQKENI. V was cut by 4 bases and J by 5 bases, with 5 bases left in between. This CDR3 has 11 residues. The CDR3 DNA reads TGTGCCAGCTCACGGAAGGAGACCCAGTACTTC. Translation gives CASSRKETQYF. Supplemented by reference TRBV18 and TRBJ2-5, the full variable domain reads NAGVMQNPRHLVRRRGQEARLRCSPMKGHSHVYWYRQLPEEGLKFMVYLQKENIIDESGMPKERFSAEFPKEGPSILRIQQVVRGDSAAYFCASSRKETQYFGPGTRLLVL.

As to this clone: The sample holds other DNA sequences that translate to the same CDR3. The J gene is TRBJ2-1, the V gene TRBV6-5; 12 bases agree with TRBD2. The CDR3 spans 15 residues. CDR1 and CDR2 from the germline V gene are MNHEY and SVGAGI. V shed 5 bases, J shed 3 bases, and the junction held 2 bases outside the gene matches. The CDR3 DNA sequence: TGTGCCAGCAGTCTGACTAGCGGGAGCTACAATGAGCAGTTCTTC. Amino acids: CASSLTSGSYNEQFF.

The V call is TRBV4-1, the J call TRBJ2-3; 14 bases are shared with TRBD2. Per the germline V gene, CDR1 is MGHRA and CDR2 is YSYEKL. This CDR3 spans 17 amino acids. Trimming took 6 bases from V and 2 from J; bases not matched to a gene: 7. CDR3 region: CASSGLAGGQNTDTQYF. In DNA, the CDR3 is TGCGCCAGCAGTGGACTAGCGGGAGGACAAAACACAGATACGCAGTATTTT.

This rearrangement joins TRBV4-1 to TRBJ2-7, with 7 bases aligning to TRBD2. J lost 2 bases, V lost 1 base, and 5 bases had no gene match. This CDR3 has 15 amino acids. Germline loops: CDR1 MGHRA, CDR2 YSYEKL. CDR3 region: CASSQAHTSAYEQYF. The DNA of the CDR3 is TGCGCCAGCAGCCAAGCCCATACTAGCGCCTACGAGCAGTACTTC.

This CDR3 reads CASSVNPSPETGTNEQFF. The CDR3, as DNA: TGTGCCAGCAGCGTCAACCCGTCACCCGAGACAGGGACGAATGAGCAGTTCTTC. The chain links TRBV9 to TRBJ2-1; TRBD1 matches 7 bases. The germline V gene encodes CDR1 SGDLS and CDR2 YYNGEE. V trimming: 2 bases; J trimming: 7 bases; junction bases outside the gene matches: 18. This CDR3 contains 18 residues.

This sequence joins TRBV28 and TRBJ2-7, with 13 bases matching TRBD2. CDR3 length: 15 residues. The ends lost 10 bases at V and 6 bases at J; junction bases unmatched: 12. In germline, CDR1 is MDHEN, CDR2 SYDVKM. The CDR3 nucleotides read TGTGCCACCTCCGGACTAGCGGGAGCGGGGGGCGAGCAGTACTTC. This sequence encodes CATSGLAGAGGEQYF.

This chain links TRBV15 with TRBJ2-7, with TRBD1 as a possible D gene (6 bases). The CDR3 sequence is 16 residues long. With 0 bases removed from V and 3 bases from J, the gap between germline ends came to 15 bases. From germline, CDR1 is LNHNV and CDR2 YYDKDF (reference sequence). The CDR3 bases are TGTGCCACCAGCAGAGATCTGGGGGCAGTGAACTACGAGCAGTACTTC. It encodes CATSRDLGAVNYEQYF. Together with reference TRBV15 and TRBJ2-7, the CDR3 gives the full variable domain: DAMVIQNPRYQVTQFGKPVTLSCSQTLNHNVMYWYQQKSSQAPKLLFHYYDKDFNNEADTPDNFQSRRPNTSFCFLDIRSPGLGDTAMYLCATSRDLGAVNYEQYFGPGTRLTVT.

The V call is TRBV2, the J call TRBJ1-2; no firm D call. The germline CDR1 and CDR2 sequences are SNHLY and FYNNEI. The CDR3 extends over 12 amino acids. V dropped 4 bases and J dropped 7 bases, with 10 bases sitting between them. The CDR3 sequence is CASSVATLGYTF. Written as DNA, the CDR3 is TGTGCCAGCAGTGTAGCTACCCTTGGCTACACCTTC.

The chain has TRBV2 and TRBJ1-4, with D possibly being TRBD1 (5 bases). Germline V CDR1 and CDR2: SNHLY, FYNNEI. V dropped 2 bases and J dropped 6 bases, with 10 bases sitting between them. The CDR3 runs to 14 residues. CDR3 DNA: TGTGCCAGCAGTGAAACCAGGGTGTATGAAAAACTGTTTTTT. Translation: CASSETRVYEKLFF.

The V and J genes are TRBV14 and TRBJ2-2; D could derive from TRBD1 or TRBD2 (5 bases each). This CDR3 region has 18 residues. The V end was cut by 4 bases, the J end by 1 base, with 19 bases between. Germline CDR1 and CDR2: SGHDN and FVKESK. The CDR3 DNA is TGTGCCAGCAGCCTCATCGAGGGGCCCGGTCGGAACACCGGGGAGCTGTTTTTT. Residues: CASSLIEGPGRNTGELFF.

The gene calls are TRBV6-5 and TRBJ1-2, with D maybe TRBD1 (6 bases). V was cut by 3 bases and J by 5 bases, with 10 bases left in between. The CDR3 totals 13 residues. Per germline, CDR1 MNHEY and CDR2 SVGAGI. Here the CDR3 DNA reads TGTGCCAGCAGTTATTGGCAGGGGTATGGCTACACCTTC. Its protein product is CASSYWQGYGYTF.